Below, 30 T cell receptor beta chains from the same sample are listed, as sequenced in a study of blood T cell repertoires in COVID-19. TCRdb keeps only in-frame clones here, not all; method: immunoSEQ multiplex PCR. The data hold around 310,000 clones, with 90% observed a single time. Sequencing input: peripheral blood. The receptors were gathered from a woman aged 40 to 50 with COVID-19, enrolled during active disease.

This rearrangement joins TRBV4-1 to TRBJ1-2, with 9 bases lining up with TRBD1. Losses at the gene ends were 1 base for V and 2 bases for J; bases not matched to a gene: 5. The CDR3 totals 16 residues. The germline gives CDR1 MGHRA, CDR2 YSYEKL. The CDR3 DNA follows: TGCGCCAGCAGCCAAGTGCGACAGGGGGGGAACTATGGCTACACCTTC. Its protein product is CASSQVRQGGNYGYTF.

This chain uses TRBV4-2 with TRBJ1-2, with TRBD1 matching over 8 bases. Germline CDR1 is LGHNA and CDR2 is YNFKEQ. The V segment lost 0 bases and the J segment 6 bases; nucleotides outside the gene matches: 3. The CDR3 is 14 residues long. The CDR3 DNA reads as TGTGCCAGCAGCCAAGATCGGGACAGGAATGGCTACACCTTC. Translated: CASSQDRDRNGYTF.

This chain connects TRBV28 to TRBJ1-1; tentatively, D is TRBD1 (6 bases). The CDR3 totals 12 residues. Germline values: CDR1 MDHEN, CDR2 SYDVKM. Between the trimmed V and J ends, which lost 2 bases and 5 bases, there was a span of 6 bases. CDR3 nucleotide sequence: TGTGCCAGCAGTTTAGGACAGACTGAAGCTTTCTTT. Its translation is CASSLGQTEAFF. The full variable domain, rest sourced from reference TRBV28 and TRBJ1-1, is DVKVTQSSRYLVKRTGEKVFLECVQDMDHENMFWYRQDPGLGLRLIYFSYDVKMKEKGDIPEGYSVSREKKERFSLILESASTNQTSMYLCASSLGQTEAFFGQGTRLTVV.

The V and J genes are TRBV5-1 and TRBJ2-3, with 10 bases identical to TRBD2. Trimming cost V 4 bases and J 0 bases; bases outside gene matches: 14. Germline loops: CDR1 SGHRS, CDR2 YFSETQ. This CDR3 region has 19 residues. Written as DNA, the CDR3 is TGCGCCAGCAGCCGTGTTAGGACTAGCGGAGTCTCTAGCACAGATACGCAGTATTTT. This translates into CASSRVRTSGVSSTDTQYF. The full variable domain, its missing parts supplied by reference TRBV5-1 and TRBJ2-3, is KAGVTQTPRYLIKTRGQQVTLSCSPISGHRSVSWYQQTPGQGLQFLFEYFSETQRNKGNFPGRFSGRQFSNSRSEMNVSTLELGDSALYLCASSRVRTSGVSSTDTQYFGPGTRLTVL.

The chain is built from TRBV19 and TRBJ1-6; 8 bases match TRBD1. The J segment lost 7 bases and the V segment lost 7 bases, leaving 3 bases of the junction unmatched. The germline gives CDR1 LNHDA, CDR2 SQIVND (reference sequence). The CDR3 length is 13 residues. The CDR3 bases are TGTGCCAGTAACAGACAGGGGAATTCACCCCTCCACTTT. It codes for CASNRQGNSPLHF.

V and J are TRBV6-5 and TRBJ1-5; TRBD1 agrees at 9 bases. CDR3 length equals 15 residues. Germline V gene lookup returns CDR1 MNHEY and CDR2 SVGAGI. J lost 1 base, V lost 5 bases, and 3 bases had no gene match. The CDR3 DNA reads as TGTGCCAGCAGTCGACAGGGGGGAAGCAATCAGCCCCAGCATTTT. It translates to CASSRQGGSNQPQHF.

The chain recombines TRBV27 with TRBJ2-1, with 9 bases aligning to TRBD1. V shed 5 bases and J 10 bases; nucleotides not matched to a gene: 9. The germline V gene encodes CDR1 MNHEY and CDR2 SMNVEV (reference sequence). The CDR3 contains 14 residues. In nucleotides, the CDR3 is TGTGCCAGCAGTGGAAACGGACAGGGGACGGAGCAGTTCTTC. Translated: CASSGNGQGTEQFF.

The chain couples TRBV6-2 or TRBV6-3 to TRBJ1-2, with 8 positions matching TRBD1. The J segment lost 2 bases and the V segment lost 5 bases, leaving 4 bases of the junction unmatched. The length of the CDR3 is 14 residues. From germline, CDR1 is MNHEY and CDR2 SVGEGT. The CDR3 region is CASSRGQGNYGYTF. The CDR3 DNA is TGTGCCAGCAGTCGCGGACAGGGCAACTATGGCTACACCTTC.

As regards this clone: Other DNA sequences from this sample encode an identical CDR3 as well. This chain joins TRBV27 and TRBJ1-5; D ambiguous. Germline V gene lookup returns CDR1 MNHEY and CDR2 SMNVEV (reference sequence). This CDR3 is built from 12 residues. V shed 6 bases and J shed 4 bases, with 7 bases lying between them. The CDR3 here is CASRGSNQPQHF. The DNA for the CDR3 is TGTGCCAGCAGGGGCAGTAATCAGCCCCAGCATTTT.

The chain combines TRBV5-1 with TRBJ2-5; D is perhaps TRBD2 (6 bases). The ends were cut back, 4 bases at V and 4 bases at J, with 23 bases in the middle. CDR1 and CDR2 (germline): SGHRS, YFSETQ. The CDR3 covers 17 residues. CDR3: CASSHGDSIINGETQYF. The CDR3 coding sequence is TGCGCCAGCAGCCATGGGGACTCGATTATTAATGGAGAGACCCAGTACTTC.

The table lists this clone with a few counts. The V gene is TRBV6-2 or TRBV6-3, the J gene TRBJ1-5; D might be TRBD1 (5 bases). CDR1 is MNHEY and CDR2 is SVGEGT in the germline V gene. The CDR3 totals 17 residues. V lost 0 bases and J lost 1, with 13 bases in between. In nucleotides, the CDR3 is TGTGCCAGCAGTTACTCCCTGGGCAGGGCAAGCAATCAGCCCCAGCATTTT. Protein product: CASSYSLGRASNQPQHF.

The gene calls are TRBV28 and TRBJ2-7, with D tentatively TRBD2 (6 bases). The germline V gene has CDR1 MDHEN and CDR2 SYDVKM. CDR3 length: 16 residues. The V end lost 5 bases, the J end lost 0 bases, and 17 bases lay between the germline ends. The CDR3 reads CASSLPGTGSSYEQYF. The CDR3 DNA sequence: TGTGCCAGCAGTCTCCCCGGGACTGGGAGCTCCTACGAGCAGTACTTC.

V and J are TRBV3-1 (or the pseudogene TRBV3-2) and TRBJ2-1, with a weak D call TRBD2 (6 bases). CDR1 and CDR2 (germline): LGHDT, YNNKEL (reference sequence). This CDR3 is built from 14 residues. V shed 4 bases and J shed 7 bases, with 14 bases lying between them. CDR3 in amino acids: CASSPMGGANEQFF. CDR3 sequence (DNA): TGTGCCAGCAGCCCTATGGGCGGGGCTAATGAGCAGTTCTTC.

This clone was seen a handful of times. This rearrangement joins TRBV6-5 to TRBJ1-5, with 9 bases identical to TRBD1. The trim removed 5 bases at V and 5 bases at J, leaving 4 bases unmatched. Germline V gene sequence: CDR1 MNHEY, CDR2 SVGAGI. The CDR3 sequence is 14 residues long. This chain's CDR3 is CASSPGTGYQPQHF. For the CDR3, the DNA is TGTGCCAGCAGTCCCGGGACAGGGTATCAGCCCCAGCATTTT.

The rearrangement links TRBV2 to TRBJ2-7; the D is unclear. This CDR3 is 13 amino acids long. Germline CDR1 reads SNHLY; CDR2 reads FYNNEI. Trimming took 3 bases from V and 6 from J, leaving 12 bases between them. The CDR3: CASSDEIWAEQYF. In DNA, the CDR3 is TGTGCCAGCAGTGATGAGATTTGGGCCGAGCAGTACTTC.

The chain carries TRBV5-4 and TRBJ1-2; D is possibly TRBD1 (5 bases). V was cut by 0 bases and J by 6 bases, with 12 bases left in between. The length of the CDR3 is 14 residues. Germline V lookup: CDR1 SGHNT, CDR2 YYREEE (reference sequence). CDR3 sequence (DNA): TGTGCCAGCAGCTTGGAGTCGGGGGTAGATGGCTACACCTTC. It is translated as CASSLESGVDGYTF.

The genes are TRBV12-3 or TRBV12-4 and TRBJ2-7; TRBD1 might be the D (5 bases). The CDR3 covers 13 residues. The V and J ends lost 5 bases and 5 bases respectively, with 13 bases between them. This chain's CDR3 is CASSKHQGNEQYF. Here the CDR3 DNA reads TGTGCCAGCAGTAAGCACCAGGGAAACGAGCAGTACTTC.

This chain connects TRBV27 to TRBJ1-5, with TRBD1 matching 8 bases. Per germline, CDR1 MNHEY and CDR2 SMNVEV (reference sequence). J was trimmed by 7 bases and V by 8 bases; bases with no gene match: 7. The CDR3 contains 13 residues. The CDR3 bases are TGTGCCAGCTCGACAGGGGATCACCAGCCCCAGCATTTT. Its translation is CASSTGDHQPQHF.

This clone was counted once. This CDR3 reads CASSLLRGSTEAFF. CDR3 nucleotide sequence: TGTGCCAGCAGTCTTTTAAGGGGAAGCACTGAAGCTTTCTTT. The chain recombines TRBV6-5 with TRBJ1-1; possible D gene TRBD1, 5 bases. The germline V and J ends were trimmed by 5 bases and 4 bases, with 14 bases remaining between them. The CDR3 consists of 14 residues. The germline V gene has CDR1 MNHEY and CDR2 SVGAGI.

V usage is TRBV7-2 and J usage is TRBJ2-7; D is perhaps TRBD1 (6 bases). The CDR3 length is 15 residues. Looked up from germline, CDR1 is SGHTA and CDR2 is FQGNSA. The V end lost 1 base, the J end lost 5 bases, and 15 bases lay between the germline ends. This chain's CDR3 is CASSLVDRRRDEQYF. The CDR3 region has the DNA TGTGCCAGCAGCTTAGTCGACAGGCGAAGGGACGAGCAGTACTTC.

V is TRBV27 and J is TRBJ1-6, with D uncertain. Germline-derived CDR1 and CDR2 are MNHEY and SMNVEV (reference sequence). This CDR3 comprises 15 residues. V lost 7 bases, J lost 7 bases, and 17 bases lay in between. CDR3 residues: CASTPLGVTNSPLHF. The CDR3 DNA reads TGTGCCAGCACCCCCCTCGGGGTTACGAATTCACCCCTCCACTTT.

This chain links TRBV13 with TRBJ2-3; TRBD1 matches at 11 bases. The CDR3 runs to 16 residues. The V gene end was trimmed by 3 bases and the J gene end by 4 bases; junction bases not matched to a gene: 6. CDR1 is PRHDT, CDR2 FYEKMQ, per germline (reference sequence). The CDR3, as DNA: TGTGCCAGCAGCTTGGGAAGGGACAGGGGGGCAGATACGCAGTATTTT. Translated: CASSLGRDRGADTQYF.

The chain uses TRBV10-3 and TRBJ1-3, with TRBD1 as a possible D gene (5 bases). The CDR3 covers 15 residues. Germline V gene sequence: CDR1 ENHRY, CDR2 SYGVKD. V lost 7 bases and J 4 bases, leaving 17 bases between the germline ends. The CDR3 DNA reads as TGTGCCATCAAGGCGGGGGATCGTTGGGGAAACACCATATATTTT. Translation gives CAIKAGDRWGNTIYF.

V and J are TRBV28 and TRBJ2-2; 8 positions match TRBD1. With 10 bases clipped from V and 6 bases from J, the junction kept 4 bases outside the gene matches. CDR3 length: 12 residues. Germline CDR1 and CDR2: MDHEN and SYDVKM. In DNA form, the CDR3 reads TGTGCCAAGGCAGGGGGCCCCGGGGAGCTGTTTTTT. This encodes CAKAGGPGELFF.

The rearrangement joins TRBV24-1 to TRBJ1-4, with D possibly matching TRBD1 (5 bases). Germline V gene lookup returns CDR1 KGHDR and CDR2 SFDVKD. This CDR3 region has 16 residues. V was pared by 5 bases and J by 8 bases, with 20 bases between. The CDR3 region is CATSVNWDFFGEKLFF. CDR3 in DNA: TGTGCCACCAGTGTCAACTGGGACTTTTTCGGCGAAAAACTGTTTTTT.

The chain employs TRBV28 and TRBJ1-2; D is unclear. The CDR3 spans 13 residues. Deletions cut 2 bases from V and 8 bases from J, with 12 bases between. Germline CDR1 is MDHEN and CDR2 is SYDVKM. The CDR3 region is CASSLETGVGYTF. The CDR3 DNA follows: TGTGCCAGCAGTTTAGAGACCGGGGTAGGCTACACCTTC.

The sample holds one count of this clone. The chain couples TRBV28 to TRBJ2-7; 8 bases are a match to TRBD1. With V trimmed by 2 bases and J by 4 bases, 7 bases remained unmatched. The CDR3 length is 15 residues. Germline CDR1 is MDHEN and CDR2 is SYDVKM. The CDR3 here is CASSLIGQGMYEQYF. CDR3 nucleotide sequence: TGTGCCAGCAGTTTAATTGGACAGGGTATGTACGAGCAGTACTTC. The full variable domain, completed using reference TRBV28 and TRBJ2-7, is DVKVTQSSRYLVKRTGEKVFLECVQDMDHENMFWYRQDPGLGLRLIYFSYDVKMKEKGDIPEGYSVSREKKERFSLILESASTNQTSMYLCASSLIGQGMYEQYFGPGTRLTVT.

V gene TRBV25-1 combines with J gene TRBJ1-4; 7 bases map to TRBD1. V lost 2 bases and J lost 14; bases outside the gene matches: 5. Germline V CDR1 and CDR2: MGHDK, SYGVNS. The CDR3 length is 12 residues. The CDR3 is CASSEGSGQLFF. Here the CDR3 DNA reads TGTGCCAGCAGTGAAGGTTCGGGACAGCTGTTTTTT.

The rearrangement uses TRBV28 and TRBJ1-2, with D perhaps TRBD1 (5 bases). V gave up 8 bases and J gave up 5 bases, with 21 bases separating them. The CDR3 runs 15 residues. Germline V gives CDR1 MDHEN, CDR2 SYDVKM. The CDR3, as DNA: TGTGCCAGCGGTGTACCGGTAGACAGAGGTTATGGCTACACCTTC. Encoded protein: CASGVPVDRGYGYTF.

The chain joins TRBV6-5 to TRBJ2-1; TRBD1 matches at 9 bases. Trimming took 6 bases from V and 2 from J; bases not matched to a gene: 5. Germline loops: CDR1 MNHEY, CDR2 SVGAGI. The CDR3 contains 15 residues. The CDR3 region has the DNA TGTGCCAGCAGCAAAACAGGGGGCCCCTACAATGAGCAGTTCTTC. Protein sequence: CASSKTGGPYNEQFF.